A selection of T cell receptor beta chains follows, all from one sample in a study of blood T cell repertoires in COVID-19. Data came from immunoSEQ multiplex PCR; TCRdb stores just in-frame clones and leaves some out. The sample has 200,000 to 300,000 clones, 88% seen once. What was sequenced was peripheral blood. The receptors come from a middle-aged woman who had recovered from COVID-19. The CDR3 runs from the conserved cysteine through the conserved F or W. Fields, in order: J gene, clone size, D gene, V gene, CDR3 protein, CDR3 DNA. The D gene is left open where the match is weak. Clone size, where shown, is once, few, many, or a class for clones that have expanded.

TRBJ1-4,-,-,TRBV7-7,CASSPGGATNEKLFF,TGTGCCAGCAGCCCCGGCGGTGCAACTAATGAAAAACTGTTTTTT
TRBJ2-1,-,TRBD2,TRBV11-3,CASSLEGTSGRHEQFF,TGTGCCAGCAGCTTAGAGGGGACTAGCGGGAGACATGAGCAGTTCTTC
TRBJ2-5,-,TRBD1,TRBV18,CASSQPGQGAETQYF,TGTGCCAGCTCACAACCGGGACAGGGTGCAGAGACCCAGTACTTC
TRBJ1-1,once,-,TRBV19,CASSMSQQSTEAFF,TGTGCCAGTAGTATGTCCCAACAGTCCACTGAAGCTTTCTTT
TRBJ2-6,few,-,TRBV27,CASSSLSGANVLTF,TGTGCCAGCAGTTCCCTCTCTGGGGCCAACGTCCTGACTTTC
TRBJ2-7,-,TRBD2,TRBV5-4,CASSPRTSGEQYF,TGTGCCAGCAGCCCCAGGACTAGCGGCGAGCAGTACTTC
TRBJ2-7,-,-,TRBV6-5,CASRRDTNPLYEQYF,TGTGCCAGCAGACGAGACACCAACCCCCTCTACGAGCAGTACTTC
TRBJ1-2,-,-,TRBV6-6,CAGGGGIEYGYTF,TGTGCCGGGGGCGGGGGTATAGAGTATGGCTACACCTTC
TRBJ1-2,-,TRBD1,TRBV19,CASSMVGRWTGPYGYTF,TGTGCCAGTAGTATGGTTGGCCGGTGGACAGGGCCCTATGGCTACACCTTC
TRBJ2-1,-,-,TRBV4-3,CASSQDGQKNNEQFF,TGCGCCAGCAGCCAAGATGGCCAGAAAAACAATGAGCAGTTCTTC
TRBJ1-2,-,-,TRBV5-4,CASSPPQGGRNYGYTF,TGTGCCAGCAGCCCCCCCCAGGGCGGCCGCAACTATGGCTACACCTTC
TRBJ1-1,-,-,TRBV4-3,CASSQDWAGANAFF,TGCGCCAGCAGCCAAGATTGGGCAGGGGCGAATGCTTTCTTT
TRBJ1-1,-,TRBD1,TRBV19,CASSINRGEAFF,TGTGCCAGTAGTATCAACAGGGGTGAAGCTTTCTTT
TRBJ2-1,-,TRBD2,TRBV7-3,CASSLRSGLAGALRANEQFF,TGTGCCAGCAGCTTACGGTCTGGACTAGCGGGAGCTCTTCGGGCCAATGAGCAGTTCTTC
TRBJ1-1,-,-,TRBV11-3,CASSPTGGVPEAFF,TGTGCCAGCAGCCCGACTGGGGGGGTGCCTGAAGCTTTCTTT
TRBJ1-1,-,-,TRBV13,CASSLRQGLGMNTEAFF,TGTGCCAGCAGCTTACGGCAGGGGCTGGGGATGAACACTGAAGCTTTCTTT
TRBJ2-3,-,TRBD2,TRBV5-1,CASSSRTSGSTDTQYF,TGCGCCAGCAGCAGCAGGACTAGCGGGAGCACAGATACGCAGTATTTT
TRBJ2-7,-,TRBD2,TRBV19,CASRPGLGGEQYF,TGTGCCAGTAGGCCGGGACTAGGTGGCGAGCAGTACTTC
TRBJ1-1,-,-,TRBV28,CASTSNRAEAFF,TGTGCCAGCACCTCAAACAGGGCTGAAGCTTTCTTT
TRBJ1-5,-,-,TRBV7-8,CASSLFSTRGAGRNQPQHF,TGTGCCAGCAGCTTATTTTCAACGCGGGGGGCGGGCCGGAATCAGCCCCAGCATTTT
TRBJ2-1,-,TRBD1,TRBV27,CASSLWAGGSGEQFF,TGTGCCAGCAGTTTATGGGCAGGGGGCTCGGGAGAGCAGTTCTTC
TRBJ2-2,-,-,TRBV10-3,CAIRAGWDTGELFF,TGTGCCATCAGGGCAGGTTGGGACACCGGGGAGCTGTTTTTT
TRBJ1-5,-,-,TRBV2,CASNIDRDIYSNQPQHF,TGTGCCAGCAACATAGACCGGGACATCTATAGCAATCAGCCCCAGCATTTT
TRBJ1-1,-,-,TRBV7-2,CASSSWGGGNTEAFF,TGTGCCAGCAGCTCCTGGGGCGGGGGGAACACTGAAGCTTTCTTT
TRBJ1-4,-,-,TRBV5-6,CASSFSEKLFF,TGTGCCAGCAGCTTCAGTGAAAAACTGTTTTTT
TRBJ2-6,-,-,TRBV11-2,CASSSPRSGANVLTF,TGTGCCAGCAGCTCCCCTCGGTCTGGGGCCAACGTCCTGACTTTC
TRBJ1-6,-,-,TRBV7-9,CASSSGGSYNSPLHF,TGTGCCAGCAGCTCCGGGGGCTCCTATAATTCACCCCTCCACTTT
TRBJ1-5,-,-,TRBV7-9,CASSSGSSQPQHF,TGTGCCAGCAGCTCAGGCTCCAGTCAGCCCCAGCATTTT
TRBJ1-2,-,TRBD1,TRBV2,CASSGGTAINYGYTF,TGTGCCAGCAGTGGCGGGACAGCGATTAACTATGGCTACACCTTC
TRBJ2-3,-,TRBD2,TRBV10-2,CASTRTSGGDTQYF,TGCGCCAGCACCCGGACTAGCGGGGGGGATACGCAGTATTTT
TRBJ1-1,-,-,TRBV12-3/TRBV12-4,CASSLGQGTEAFF,TGTGCCAGCAGTTTAGGGCAGGGGACTGAAGCTTTCTTT
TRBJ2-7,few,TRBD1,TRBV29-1,CSVAGTGNEQYF,TGCAGCGTCGCCGGGACAGGGAACGAGCAGTACTTC
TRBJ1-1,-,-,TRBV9,CASSVALNTEAFF,TGTGCCAGCAGCGTAGCTCTGAACACTGAAGCTTTCTTT
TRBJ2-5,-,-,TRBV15,CATSRVGAKETQYF,TGTGCCACCAGCAGAGTGGGGGCAAAAGAGACCCAGTACTTC
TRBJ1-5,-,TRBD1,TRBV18,CASSPGTGIRNQPQHF,TGTGCCAGCTCACCCGGGACAGGGATCCGCAATCAGCCCCAGCATTTT
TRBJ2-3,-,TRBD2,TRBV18,CASSPPRTRDTQYF,TGTGCCAGCTCACCACCGCGGACTAGGGATACGCAGTATTTT
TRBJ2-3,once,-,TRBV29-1,CSVEDRVETSTDTQYF,TGCAGCGTTGAAGATCGGGTGGAGACTAGCACAGATACGCAGTATTTT
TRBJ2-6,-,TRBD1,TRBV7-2,CASSAGQGAGANVLTF,TGTGCCAGCAGCGCGGGACAGGGGGCTGGGGCCAACGTCCTGACTTTC
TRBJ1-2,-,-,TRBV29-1,CSVDFQGPNYGYTF,TGCAGCGTTGATTTTCAGGGGCCTAACTATGGCTACACCTTC
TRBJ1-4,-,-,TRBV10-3,CASQGTNEKLFF,TGTGCCAGCCAGGGGACTAATGAAAAACTGTTTTTT
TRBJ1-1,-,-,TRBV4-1,CASSKDGVNTEAFF,TGCGCCAGCAGCAAAGACGGGGTCAACACTGAAGCTTTCTTT
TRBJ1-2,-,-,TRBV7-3,CASSLGAGASRGYTF,TGTGCCAGCAGCTTAGGGGCCGGCGCCTCCCGAGGCTACACCTTC
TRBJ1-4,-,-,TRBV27,CASSWGGATNEKLFF,TGTGCCAGCAGTTGGGGGGGTGCAACTAATGAAAAACTGTTTTTT
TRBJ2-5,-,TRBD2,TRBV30,CAWSVGGNAHLAGNWDQETQYF,TGTGCCTGGAGTGTTGGGGGCAACGCCCACCTAGCGGGTAATTGGGACCAAGAGACCCAGTACTTC
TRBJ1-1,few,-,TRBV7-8,CASSPQGRTTEAFF,TGTGCCAGCAGCCCCCAGGGAAGGACCACTGAAGCTTTCTTT
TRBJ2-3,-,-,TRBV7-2,CASSQGRIPSTDTQYF,TGTGCCAGCAGCCAGGGGCGGATCCCTAGCACAGATACGCAGTATTTT
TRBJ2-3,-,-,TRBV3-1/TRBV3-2,CASSQTKITDTQYF,TGTGCCAGCAGCCAAACAAAAATCACAGATACGCAGTATTTT
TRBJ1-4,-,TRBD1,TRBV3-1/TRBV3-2,CASSTRTGGGEKLFF,TGTGCCAGCAGCACCAGGACAGGGGGCGGTGAAAAACTGTTTTTT
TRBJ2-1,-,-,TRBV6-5,CASSIDRRGEQFF,TGTGCCAGCAGCATCGACAGGAGAGGTGAGCAGTTCTTC
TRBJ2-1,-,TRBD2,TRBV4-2,CASSQDGGRAAEQFF,TGTGCCAGCAGCCAAGATGGCGGGAGGGCCGCTGAGCAGTTCTTC
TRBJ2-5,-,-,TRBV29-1,CSVREFETQYF,TGCAGCGTCCGGGAGTTTGAGACCCAGTACTTC
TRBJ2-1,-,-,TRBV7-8,CASSFPRANEQFF,TGTGCCAGCAGCTTCCCCCGAGCCAATGAGCAGTTCTTC
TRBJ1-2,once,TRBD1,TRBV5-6,CASSSLSRQGGYGYTF,TGTGCCAGCAGCTCTCTCAGCCGACAGGGTGGCTATGGCTACACCTTC
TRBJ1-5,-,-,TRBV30,CAWSKGRGQPQHF,TGTGCCTGGAGTAAGGGTCGGGGTCAGCCCCAGCATTTT